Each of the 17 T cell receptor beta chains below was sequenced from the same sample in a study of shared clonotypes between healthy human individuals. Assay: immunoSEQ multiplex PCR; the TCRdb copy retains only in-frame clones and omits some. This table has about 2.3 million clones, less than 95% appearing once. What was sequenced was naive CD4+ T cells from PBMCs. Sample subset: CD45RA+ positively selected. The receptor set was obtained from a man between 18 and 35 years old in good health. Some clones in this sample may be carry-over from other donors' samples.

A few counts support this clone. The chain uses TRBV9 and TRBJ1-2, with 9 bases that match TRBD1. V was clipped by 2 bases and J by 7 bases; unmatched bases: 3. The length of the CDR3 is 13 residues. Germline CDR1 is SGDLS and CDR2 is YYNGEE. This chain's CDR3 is CASSVTGGIGYTF. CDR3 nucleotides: TGTGCCAGCAGCGTTACAGGGGGCATTGGCTACACCTTC.

CDR3 nucleotide sequence: TGTGCCAGCAGGGGACCAAGCGGGAGGGCCTGGAATGAGCAGTTCTTC. Translating gives CASRGPSGRAWNEQFF. The chain recombines TRBV2 with TRBJ2-1; TRBD2 matches 10 bases. Trimming took 6 bases from V and 7 from J; bases not matched to a gene: 12. This CDR3 has 16 amino acids. Germline-derived CDR1 and CDR2 are SNHLY and FYNNEI.

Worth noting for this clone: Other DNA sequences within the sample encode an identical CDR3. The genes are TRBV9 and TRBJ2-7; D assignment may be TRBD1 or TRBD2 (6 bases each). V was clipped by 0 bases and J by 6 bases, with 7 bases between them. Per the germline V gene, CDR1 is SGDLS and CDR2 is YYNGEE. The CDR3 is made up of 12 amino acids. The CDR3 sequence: CASSVEGGEQYF. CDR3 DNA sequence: TGTGCCAGCAGCGTAGAGGGGGGCGAGCAGTACTTC.

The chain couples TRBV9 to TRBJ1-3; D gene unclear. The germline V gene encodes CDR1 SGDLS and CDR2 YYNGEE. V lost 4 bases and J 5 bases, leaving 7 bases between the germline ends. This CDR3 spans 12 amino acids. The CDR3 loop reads CASSSRRNTIYF. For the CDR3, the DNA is TGTGCCAGCAGCTCCCGAAGAAACACCATATATTTT. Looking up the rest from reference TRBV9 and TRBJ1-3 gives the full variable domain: DSGVTQTPKHLITATGQRVTLRCSPRSGDLSVYWYQQSLDQGLQFLIQYYNGEERAKGNILERFSAQQFPDLHSELNLSSLELGDSALYFCASSSRRNTIYFGEGSWLTVV.

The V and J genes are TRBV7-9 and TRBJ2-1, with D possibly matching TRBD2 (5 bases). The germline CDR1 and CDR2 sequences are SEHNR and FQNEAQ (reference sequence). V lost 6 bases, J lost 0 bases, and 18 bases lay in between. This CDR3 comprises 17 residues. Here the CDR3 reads CASRSPDSQSSYNEQFF. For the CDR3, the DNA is TGTGCCAGCAGGTCCCCGGACTCCCAGAGCTCCTACAATGAGCAGTTCTTC.

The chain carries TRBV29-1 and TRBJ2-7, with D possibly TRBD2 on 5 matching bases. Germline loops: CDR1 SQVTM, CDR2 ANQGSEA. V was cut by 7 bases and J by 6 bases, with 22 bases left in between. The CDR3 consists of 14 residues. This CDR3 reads CSAQTRTLRGEQYF. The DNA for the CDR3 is TGCAGCGCCCAAACCAGGACCCTCCGGGGCGAGCAGTACTTC.

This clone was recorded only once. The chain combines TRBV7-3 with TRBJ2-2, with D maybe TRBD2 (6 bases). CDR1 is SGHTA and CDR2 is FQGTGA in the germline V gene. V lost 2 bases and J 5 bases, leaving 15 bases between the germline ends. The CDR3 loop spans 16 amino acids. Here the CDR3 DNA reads TGTGCCAGCAGCTTAGGGCCCCGTGGAGGGACCGGGGAGCTGTTTTTT. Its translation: CASSLGPRGGTGELFF.

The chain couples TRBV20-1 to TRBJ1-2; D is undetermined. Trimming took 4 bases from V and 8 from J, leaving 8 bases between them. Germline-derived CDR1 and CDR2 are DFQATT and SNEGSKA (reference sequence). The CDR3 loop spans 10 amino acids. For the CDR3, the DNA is TGCAGTGCTACCCGGAACGGCTACACCTTC. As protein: CSATRNGYTF.

The DNA for the CDR3 is TGTGCCAGCAAGGGGGTGGGATCTGGACACCGGGACAGGGATAGCCAAAACATTCAGTACTTC. Translation gives CASKGVGSGHRDRDSQNIQYF. The V gene is TRBV28, the J gene TRBJ2-4; 9 bases match TRBD1. This CDR3 has 21 amino acids. V shed 7 bases and J 5 bases; nucleotides not matched to a gene: 27. Germline assignment: CDR1 MDHEN and CDR2 SYDVKM.

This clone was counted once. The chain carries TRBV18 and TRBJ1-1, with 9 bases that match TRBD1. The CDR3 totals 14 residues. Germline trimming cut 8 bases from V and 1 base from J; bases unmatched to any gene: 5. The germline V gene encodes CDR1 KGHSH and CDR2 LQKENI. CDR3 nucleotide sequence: TGTGCCAGCACGCGGGACAGGGAGAACACTGAAGCTTTCTTT. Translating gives CASTRDRENTEAFF.

The CDR3 is CASRATSGRQETQYF. CDR3 nucleotide sequence: TGTGCCAGCAGGGCGACTAGCGGGAGACAAGAGACCCAGTACTTC. V and J are TRBV2 and TRBJ2-5; 12 bases match TRBD2. Germline V gene lookup returns CDR1 SNHLY and CDR2 FYNNEI. The CDR3 extends over 15 amino acids. The ends lost 6 bases at V and 2 bases at J; junction bases unmatched: 4.

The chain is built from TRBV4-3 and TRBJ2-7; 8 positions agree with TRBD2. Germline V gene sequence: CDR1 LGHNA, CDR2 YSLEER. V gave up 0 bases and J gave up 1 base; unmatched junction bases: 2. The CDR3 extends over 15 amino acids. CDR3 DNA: TGCGCCAGCAGCCAAGAAGCTAGCGGGTCCTACGAGCAGTACTTC. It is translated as CASSQEASGSYEQYF.

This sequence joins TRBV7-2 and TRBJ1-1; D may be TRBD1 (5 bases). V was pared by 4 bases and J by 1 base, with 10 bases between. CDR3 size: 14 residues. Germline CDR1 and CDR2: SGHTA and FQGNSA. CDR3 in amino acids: CASSWYTGNTEAFF. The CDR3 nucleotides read TGTGCCAGCAGCTGGTATACAGGGAACACTGAAGCTTTCTTT.

The CDR3 sequence: CASSEVSTKGEKLFF. The CDR3 DNA sequence: TGTGCCAGCAGTGAAGTCAGCACGAAGGGAGAAAAACTGTTTTTT. The rearrangement joins TRBV6-1 to TRBJ1-4; D is ambiguous. There are 15 residues in the CDR3. CDR1 MNHNS and CDR2 SASEGT come from the germline V gene. V was trimmed by 1 base and J by 8 bases, leaving 14 bases between them.

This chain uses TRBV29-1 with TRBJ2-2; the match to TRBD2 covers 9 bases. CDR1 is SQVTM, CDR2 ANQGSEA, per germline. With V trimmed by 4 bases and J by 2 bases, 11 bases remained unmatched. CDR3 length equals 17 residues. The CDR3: CSVGASGISFNTGELFF. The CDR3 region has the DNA TGCAGCGTTGGAGCTAGCGGGATATCTTTTAACACCGGGGAGCTGTTTTTT.

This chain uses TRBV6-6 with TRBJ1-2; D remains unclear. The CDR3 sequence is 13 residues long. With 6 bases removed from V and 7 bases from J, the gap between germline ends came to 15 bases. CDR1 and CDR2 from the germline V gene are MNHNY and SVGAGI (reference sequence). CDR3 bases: TGTGCCAGCAGGGATACGGAGTTGAGTGGCTACACCTTC. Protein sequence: CASRDTELSGYTF.

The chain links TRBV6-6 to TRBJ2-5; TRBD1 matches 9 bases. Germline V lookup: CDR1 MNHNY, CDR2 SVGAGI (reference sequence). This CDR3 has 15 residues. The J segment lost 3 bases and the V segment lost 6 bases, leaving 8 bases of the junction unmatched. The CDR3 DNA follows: TGTGCCAGCAGCTCCCCCGGGACAGGGAAAGAGACCCAGTACTTC. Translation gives CASSSPGTGKETQYF.